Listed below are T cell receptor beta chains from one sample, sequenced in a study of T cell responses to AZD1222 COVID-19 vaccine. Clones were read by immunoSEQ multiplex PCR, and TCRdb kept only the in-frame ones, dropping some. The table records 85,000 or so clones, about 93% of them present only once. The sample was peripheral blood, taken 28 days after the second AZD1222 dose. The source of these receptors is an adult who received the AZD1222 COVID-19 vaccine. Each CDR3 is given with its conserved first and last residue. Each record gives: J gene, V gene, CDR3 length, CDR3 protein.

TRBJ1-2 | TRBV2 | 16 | CASSGGVGQANYGYTF
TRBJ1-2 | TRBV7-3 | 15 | CASSLYGTGDNGYTF
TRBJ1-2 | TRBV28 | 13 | CASSWNSRHGYTF
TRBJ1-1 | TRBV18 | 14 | CASSPKVGVTEAFF
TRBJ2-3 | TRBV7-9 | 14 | CASSFSGAWDTQYF
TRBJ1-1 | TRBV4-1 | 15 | CASSQERGGNTEAFF
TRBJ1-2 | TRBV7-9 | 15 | CASSLGLGDRVGYTF
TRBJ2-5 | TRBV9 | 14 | CASSATPGVETQYF
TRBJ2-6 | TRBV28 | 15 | CASGEGSSGANVLTF
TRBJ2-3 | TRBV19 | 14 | CASSFPRLADTQYF
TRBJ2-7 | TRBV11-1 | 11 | CASSLVGGSYF
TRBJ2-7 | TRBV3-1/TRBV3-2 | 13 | CASSQDSRGGQYF
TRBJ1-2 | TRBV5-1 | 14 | CASSLSRGAYGYTF
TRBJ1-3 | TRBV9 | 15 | CASSVGLQGGNTIYF
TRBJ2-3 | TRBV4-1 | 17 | CASSRTSGGRSTDTQYF
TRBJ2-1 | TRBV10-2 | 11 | CASSSGSGQFF
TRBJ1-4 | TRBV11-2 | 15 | CASSLAYTANEKLFF
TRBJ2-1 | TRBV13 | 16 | CASSLGGTSVYNEQFF
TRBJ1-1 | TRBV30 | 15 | CAWSIKGRGNTEAFF
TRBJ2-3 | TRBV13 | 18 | CASSLRLAGGPGTDTQYF
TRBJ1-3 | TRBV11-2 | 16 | CASSPLQGSSGNTIYF
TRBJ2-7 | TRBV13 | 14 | CASSLGQGRYEQYF
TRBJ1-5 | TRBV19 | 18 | CASSILRQGGYPNQPQHF
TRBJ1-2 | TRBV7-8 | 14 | CASSLVGGVDGYTF
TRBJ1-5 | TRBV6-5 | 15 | CASSYSGRANQPQHF
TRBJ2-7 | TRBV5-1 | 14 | CASSLGQGAWEQYF
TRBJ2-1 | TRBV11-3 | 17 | CASSLDRIALPIDEQFF
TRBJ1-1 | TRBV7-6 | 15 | CASSFYVGQNTEAFF